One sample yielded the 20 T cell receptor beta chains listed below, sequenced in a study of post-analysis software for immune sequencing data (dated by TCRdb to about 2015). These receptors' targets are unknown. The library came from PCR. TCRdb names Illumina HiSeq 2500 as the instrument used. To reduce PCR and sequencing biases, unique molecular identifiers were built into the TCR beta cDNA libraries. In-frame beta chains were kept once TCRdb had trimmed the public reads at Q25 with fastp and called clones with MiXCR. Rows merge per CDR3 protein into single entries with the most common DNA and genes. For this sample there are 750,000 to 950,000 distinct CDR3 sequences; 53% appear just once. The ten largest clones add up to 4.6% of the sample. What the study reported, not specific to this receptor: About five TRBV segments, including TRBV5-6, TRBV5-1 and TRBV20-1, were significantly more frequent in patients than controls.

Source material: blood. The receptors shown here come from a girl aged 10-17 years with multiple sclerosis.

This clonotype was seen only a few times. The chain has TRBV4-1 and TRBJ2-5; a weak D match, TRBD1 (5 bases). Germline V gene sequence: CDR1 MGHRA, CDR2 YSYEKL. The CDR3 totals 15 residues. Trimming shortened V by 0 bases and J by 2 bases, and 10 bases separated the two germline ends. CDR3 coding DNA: TGCGCCAGCAGCCAAGATCCGACAGCTCAAGAGACCCAGTACTTC. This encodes CASSQDPTAQETQYF.

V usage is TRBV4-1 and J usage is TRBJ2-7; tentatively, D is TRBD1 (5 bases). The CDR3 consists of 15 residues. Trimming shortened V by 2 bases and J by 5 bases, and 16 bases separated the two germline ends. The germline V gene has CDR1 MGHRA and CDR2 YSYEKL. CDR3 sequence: CASSQQGVQVNEQYF. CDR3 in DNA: TGCGCCAGCAGCCAACAAGGGGTCCAGGTCAACGAGCAGTACTTC.

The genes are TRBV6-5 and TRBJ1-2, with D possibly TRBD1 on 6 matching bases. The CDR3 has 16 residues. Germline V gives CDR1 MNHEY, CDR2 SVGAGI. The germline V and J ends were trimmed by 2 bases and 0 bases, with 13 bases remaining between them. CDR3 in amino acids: CASSYLRGQANYGYTF. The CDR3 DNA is TGTGCCAGCAGTTACCTCCGGGGACAAGCTAACTATGGCTACACCTTC.

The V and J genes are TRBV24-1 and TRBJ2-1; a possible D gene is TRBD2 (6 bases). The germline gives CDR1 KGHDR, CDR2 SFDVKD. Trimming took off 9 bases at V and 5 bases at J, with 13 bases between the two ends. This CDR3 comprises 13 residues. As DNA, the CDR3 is TGTGCCACCTCCGGGACTCCCAACAATGAGCAGTTCTTC. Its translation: CATSGTPNNEQFF.

CDR3 in amino acids: CASSLGGAGGQETQYF. The CDR3 region has the DNA TGTGCCAGCAGCTTAGGAGGGGCAGGGGGACAAGAGACCCAGTACTTC. V usage is TRBV7-2 and J usage is TRBJ2-5; TRBD1 aligns across 7 bases. V dropped 1 base and J dropped 2; count of bases not matched to a gene: 7. This CDR3 has 16 residues. CDR1 is SGHTA and CDR2 is FQGNSA in the germline V gene. The entire variable domain, with the rest obtained from reference TRBV7-2 and TRBJ2-5, is as follows: GAGVSQSPSNKVTEKGKDVELRCDPISGHTALYWYRQSLGQGLEFLIYFQGNSAPDKSGLPSDRFSAERTGGSVSTLTIQRTQQEDSAVYLCASSLGGAGGQETQYFGPGTRLLVL.

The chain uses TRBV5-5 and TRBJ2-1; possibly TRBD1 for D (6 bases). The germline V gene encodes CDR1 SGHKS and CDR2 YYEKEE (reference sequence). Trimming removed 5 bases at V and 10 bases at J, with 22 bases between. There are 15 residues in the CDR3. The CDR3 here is CASRVTLGGENEQFF. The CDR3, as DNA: TGTGCCAGCAGAGTGACTCTAGGGGGAGAGAACGAGCAGTTCTTC. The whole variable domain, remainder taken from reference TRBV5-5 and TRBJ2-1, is DAGVTQSPTHLIKTRGQQVTLRCSPISGHKSVSWYQQVLGQGPQFIFQYYEKEERGRGNFPDRFSARQFPNYSSELNVNALLLGDSALYLCASRVTLGGENEQFFGPGTRLTVL.

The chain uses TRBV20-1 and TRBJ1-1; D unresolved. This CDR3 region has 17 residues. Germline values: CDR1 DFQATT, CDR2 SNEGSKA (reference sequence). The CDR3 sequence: CRGWGPGTNSMNTEAFF. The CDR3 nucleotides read TGCAGGGGGTGGGGTCCGGGAACAAACTCCATGAACACTGAAGCTTTCTTT.

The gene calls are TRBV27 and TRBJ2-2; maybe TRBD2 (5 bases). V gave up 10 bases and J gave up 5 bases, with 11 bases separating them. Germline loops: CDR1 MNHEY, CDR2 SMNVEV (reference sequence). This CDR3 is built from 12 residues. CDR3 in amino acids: CATKTGTGELFF. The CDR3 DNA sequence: TGTGCCACCAAAACGGGGACCGGGGAGCTGTTTTTT.

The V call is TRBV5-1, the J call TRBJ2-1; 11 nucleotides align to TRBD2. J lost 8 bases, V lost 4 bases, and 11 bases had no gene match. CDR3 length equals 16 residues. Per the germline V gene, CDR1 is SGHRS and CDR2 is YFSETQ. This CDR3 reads CASSPLSGGASHEQFF. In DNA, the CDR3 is TGCGCCAGCAGCCCACTTAGCGGGGGGGCCTCGCATGAGCAGTTCTTC.

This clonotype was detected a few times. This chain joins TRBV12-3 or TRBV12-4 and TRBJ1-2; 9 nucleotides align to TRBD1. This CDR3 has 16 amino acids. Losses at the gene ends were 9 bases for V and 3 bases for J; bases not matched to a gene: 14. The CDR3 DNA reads TGTGCCAGTGCCCGGACAGGGGCCTCGACAGACTATGGCTACACCTTC. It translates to CASARTGASTDYGYTF.

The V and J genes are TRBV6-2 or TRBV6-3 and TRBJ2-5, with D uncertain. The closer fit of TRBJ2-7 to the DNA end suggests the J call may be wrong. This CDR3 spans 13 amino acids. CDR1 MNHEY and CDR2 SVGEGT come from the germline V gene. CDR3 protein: CASSSVTAYEQYF. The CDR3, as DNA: TGTGCCAGCAGCTCCGTAACCGCCTACGAGCAGTACTTC.

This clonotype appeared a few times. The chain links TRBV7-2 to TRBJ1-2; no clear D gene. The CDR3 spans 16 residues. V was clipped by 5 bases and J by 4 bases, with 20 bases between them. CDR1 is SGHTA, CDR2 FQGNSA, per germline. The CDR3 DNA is TGTGCCAGCAGCCCGGTTGGCGGGTACGTCGGCTATGGCTACACCTTC. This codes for CASSPVGGYVGYGYTF.

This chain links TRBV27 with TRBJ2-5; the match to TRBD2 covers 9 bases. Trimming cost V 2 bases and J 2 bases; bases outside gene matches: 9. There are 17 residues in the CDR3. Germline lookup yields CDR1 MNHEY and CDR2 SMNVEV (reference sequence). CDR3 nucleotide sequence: TGTGCCAGCAGTTTAGGCGGGAGGGCCGTGAGGCAAGAGACCCAGTACTTC. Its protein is CASSLGGRAVRQETQYF.

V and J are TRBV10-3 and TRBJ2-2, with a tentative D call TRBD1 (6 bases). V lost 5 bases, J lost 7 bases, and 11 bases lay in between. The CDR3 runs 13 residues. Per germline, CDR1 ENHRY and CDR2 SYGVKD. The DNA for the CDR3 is TGTGCCATCAGTCCGGGACAAGTCGGGGAGCTGTTTTTT. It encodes CAISPGQVGELFF.

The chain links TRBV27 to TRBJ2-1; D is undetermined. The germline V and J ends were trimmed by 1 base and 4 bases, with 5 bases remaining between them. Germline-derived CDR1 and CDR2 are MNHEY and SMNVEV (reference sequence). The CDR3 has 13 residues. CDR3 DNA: TGTGCCAGCAGTTTATTGAATTACAATGAGCAGTTCTTC. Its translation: CASSLLNYNEQFF.

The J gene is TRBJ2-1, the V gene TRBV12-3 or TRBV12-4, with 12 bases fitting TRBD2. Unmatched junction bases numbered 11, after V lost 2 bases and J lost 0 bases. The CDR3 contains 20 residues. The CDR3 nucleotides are TGTGCCAGCAGTTTATACCTAACTAGCGGGAGGATTAGCTCCTACAATGAGCAGTTCTTC. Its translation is CASSLYLTSGRISSYNEQFF.

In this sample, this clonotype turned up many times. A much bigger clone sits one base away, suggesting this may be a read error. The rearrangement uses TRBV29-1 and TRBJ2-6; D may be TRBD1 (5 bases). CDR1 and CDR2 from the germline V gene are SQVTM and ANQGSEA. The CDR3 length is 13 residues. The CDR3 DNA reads TGCAGCGTGAGAGATCATGGGGCCAACGTCCGGACTTTC. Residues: CSVRDHGANVRTF.

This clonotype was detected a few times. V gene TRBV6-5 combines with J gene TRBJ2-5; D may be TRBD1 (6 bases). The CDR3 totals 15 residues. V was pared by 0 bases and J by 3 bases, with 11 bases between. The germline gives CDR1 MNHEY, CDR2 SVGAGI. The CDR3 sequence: CASSYSGGEEETQYF. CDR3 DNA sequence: TGTGCCAGCAGTTACTCAGGGGGTGAGGAAGAGACCCAGTACTTC.

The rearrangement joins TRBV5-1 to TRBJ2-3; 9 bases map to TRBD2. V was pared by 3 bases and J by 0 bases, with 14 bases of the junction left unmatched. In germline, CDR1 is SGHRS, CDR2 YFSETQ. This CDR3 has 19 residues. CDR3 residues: CASSWRGAGGPLSTDTQYF. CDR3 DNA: TGCGCCAGCAGCTGGCGTGGAGCGGGAGGCCCCCTTAGCACAGATACGCAGTATTTT.

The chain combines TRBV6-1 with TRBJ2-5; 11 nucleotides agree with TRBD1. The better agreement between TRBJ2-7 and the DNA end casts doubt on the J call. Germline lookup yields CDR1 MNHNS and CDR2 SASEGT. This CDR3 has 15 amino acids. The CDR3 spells CASSELGTGGDEQYF. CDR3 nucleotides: TGTGCCAGCAGTGAATTGGGGACAGGGGGGGACGAGCAGTACTTC.